These 19 T cell receptor beta chains were sequenced from one sample in a study of T cell responses to AZD1222 COVID-19 vaccine. Assay used: immunoSEQ multiplex PCR; TCRdb lists only in-frame clones, some missing. The sample holds about 150,000 clones, 90% to 95% seen once. Here the sequenced sample was peripheral blood, taken 28 days after the second AZD1222 dose. Receptor source: an adult who received the AZD1222 COVID-19 vaccine.

The chain joins TRBV9 to TRBJ2-5; TRBD1 is a possible D gene (7 bases). CDR1 and CDR2 (germline): SGDLS, YYNGEE. Trimming pared 4 bases from V and 5 bases from J, leaving 18 bases between. CDR3 length equals 15 residues. This CDR3 reads CASSPHTQGRETQYF. The CDR3 bases are TGTGCCAGCAGCCCACACACACAGGGGAGGGAGACCCAGTACTTC.

The gene calls are TRBV30 and TRBJ2-2; 9 positions agree with TRBD2. Germline CDR1 GTSNPN, CDR2 SVGIG (reference sequence). This CDR3 region has 16 residues. V was pared by 5 bases and J by 4 bases, with 11 bases of the junction left unmatched. In DNA form, the CDR3 reads TGTGCCTGGTCGATAGTAGCGGGAGCGGGCACCGGGGAGCTGTTTTTT. It yields the protein CAWSIVAGAGTGELFF.

Written as DNA, the CDR3 is TGTGCCATCAGTGATCCTGCCTATGGCTACACCTTC. It translates to CAISDPAYGYTF. V and J are TRBV10-3 and TRBJ1-2; D is unclear. V was shortened by 3 bases and J by 4 bases, with 6 bases between the two germline ends. The CDR3 totals 12 residues. CDR1 ENHRY and CDR2 SYGVKD come from the germline V gene.

The rearrangement uses TRBV19 and TRBJ1-2; D gene ambiguous. The V and J ends lost 5 bases and 1 base respectively, with 8 bases between them. Germline lookup yields CDR1 LNHDA and CDR2 SQIVND (reference sequence). The CDR3 totals 13 residues. The CDR3, as DNA: TGTGCCAGTAGTCGAGCGGGTAACTATGGCTACACCTTC. Protein product: CASSRAGNYGYTF.

The chain is built from TRBV23-1 and TRBJ2-2; D call uncertain. TRBV23-1 is given ORF status, its function remaining uncertain. V was trimmed by 4 bases and J by 6 bases, leaving 12 bases between them. CDR3 length: 14 amino acids. The CDR3 DNA is TGCGCCAGCAGTCCCCCCACAAGGGCCGGGGAGCTGTTTTTT. Amino acids: CASSPPTRAGELFF.

This clone was seen only a few times. The V call is TRBV27, the J call TRBJ2-7; the match to TRBD1 covers 8 bases. The CDR3 loop spans 12 amino acids. The trim removed 5 bases at V and 6 bases at J, leaving 3 bases unmatched. In germline, CDR1 is MNHEY, CDR2 SMNVEV (reference sequence). The chain's CDR3 is CASSGQGIEQYF. The CDR3 nucleotides are TGTGCCAGCAGTGGACAGGGCATCGAGCAGTACTTC.

The rearrangement joins TRBV19 to TRBJ1-2; 7 bases line up with TRBD1. The trim removed 5 bases at V and 5 bases at J, leaving 14 bases unmatched. CDR3 size: 16 residues. Germline assignment: CDR1 LNHDA and CDR2 SQIVND (reference sequence). The CDR3 coding sequence is TGTGCCAGTAGTTGGGCCGGGACAGCCATCGGGTATGGCTACACCTTC. Amino acid sequence: CASSWAGTAIGYGYTF.

This clone was recorded only once. The chain joins TRBV30 to TRBJ2-7; 10 bases are a match to TRBD1. Per the germline V gene, CDR1 is GTSNPN and CDR2 is SVGIG (reference sequence). V lost 2 bases to trimming and J lost 9 bases; unmatched junction nucleotides: 13. This CDR3 has 15 residues. The CDR3 DNA reads as TGTGCCTGGAGTACCCCCGGGACAGGGGTTTTTCGGCAGTACTTC. It codes for CAWSTPGTGVFRQYF. The whole variable domain, filled in from reference TRBV30 and TRBJ2-7, reads SQTIHQWPATLVQPVGSPLSLECTVEGTSNPNLYWYRQAAGRGLQLLFYSVGIGQISSEVPQNLSASRPQDRQFILSSKKLLLSDSGFYLCAWSTPGTGVFRQYFGPGTRLTVT.

In its sample, this clone was seen once. J is TRBJ2-5 and V is TRBV18, with a weak D call TRBD2 (5 bases). V lost 3 bases and J lost 7, with 12 bases in between. The CDR3 length is 13 residues. Germline CDR1 reads KGHSH; CDR2 reads LQKENI. The CDR3 here is CASSPATAGTQYF. CDR3 sequence (DNA): TGTGCCAGCTCACCCGCCACGGCGGGGACCCAGTACTTC.

This sequence joins TRBV6-1 and TRBJ2-3; 9 bases fit TRBD2. The junction had 0 bases not matched to a gene; V was cut back by 2 bases and J by 0 bases. CDR1 is MNHNS, CDR2 SASEGT, per germline. The CDR3 totals 15 residues. The DNA for the CDR3 is TGTGCCAGCAGTGAACTAGCGGGGAGCACAGATACGCAGTATTTT. Protein: CASSELAGSTDTQYF.

There are a few counts of this clone. J is TRBJ2-3 and V is TRBV29-1, with D uncertain. The CDR3 is 12 amino acids. Germline CDR1 SQVTM, CDR2 ANQGSEA. Trimming shortened V by 3 bases and J by 2 bases, and 6 bases separated the two germline ends. DNA for the CDR3: TGCAGCGTTGAGTGGGACACAGATACGCAGTATTTT. Its translation: CSVEWDTDTQYF.

The chain employs TRBV3-1 (or the pseudogene TRBV3-2) and TRBJ1-2, with D perhaps matching TRBD1 (5 bases). Trimming removed 0 bases from V and 7 bases from J, with 9 bases in between. The CDR3 covers 13 residues. The germline gives CDR1 LGHDT, CDR2 YNNKEL (reference sequence). CDR3 nucleotides: TGTGCCAGCAGCCAAGATCTTGGGGCTGGCTACACCTTC. Its translation is CASSQDLGAGYTF.

The CDR3, as DNA: TGTGCCAGCTCACCACCTGGGGGGGCTGGGGCCAACGTCCTGACTTTC. Translation gives CASSPPGGAGANVLTF. J is TRBJ2-6 and V is TRBV18; 7 bases are shared with TRBD2. Germline CDR1 KGHSH, CDR2 LQKENI. With 0 bases clipped from V and 2 bases from J, the junction kept 1 base outside the gene matches. The CDR3 sequence is 16 residues long.

The chain combines TRBV30 with TRBJ1-2; 10 bases fit TRBD1. The CDR3 runs to 15 residues. Germline CDR1 GTSNPN, CDR2 SVGIG (reference sequence). Losses at the gene ends were 5 bases for V and 3 bases for J; bases not matched to a gene: 9. CDR3 sequence reads: CAWVGGQGGYYGYTF. The CDR3 coding sequence is TGTGCCTGGGTTGGAGGACAGGGGGGATACTATGGCTACACCTTC.

This chain joins TRBV18 and TRBJ1-6, with D maybe TRBD1 (5 bases). Germline V gene sequence: CDR1 KGHSH, CDR2 LQKENI. V lost 1 base and J 6 bases, leaving 10 bases between the germline ends. This CDR3 is 15 amino acids long. The CDR3 here is CASSPQVRANSPLHF. In nucleotides, the CDR3 is TGTGCCAGCTCACCACAGGTCAGGGCTAATTCACCCCTCCACTTT.

V gene TRBV5-1 combines with J gene TRBJ2-3; the match to TRBD1 covers 7 bases. V lost 0 bases to trimming and J lost 0 bases; unmatched junction nucleotides: 4. Germline CDR1 reads SGHRS; CDR2 reads YFSETQ. CDR3 size: 16 residues. The CDR3 loop is CASSLEGASSTDTQYF. The DNA for the CDR3 is TGCGCCAGCAGCTTGGAGGGGGCTTCTAGCACAGATACGCAGTATTTT.

This clone was seen once. This sequence joins TRBV19 and TRBJ1-5; 8 bases are shared with TRBD1. CDR3 length equals 18 residues. Per the germline V gene, CDR1 is LNHDA and CDR2 is SQIVND (reference sequence). V shed 3 bases, J shed 4 bases, and the junction held 14 bases outside the gene matches. The CDR3 region has the DNA TGTGCCAGTAGTATGGGGTTTGGCCGGACAGGGAAAAATCAGCCCCAGCATTTT. Encoded protein: CASSMGFGRTGKNQPQHF.

The chain has TRBV5-4 and TRBJ1-1; no definite D call. The germline V and J ends were trimmed by 0 bases and 0 bases, with 9 bases remaining between them. The CDR3 is made up of 15 amino acids. The germline gives CDR1 SGHNT, CDR2 YYREEE (reference sequence). CDR3 amino acids: CASSLGRSVNTEAFF. The CDR3 nucleotides are TGTGCCAGCAGCTTGGGCAGGAGCGTGAACACTGAAGCTTTCTTT.

This chain connects TRBV29-1 to TRBJ1-1; D gene uncertain. Trimming stripped 5 bases from V and 4 bases from J, with 11 bases between. The CDR3 covers 12 residues. Germline values: CDR1 SQVTM, CDR2 ANQGSEA. DNA of the CDR3: TGCAGCGTTTTTGACATCTCCACTGAAGCTTTCTTT. Translated, it gives CSVFDISTEAFF.